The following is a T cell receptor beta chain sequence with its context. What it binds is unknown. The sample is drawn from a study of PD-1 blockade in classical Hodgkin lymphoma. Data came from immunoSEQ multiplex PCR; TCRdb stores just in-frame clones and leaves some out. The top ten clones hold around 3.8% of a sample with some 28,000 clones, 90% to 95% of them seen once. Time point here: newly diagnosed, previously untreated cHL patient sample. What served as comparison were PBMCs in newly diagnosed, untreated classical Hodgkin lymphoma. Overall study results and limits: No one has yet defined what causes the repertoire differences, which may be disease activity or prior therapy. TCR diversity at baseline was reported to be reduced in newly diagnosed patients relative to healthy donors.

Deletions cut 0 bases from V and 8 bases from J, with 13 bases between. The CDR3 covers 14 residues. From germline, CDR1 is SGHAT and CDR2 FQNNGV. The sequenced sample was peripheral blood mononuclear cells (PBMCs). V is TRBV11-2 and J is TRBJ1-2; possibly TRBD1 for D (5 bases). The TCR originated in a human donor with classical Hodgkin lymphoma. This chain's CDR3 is CASSLDRDLGGYTF. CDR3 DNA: TGTGCCAGCAGCTTAGATCGGGACCTGGGCGGCTACACCTTC.